The rows below give T cell receptor beta chains drawn from one sample of a study of blood T cell repertoires in COVID-19. Sequencing was performed with immunoSEQ multiplex PCR; in TCRdb, only in-frame clones are kept and a portion is missing. The sample has about 30,000 clones, 80% seen once. Sequenced material: peripheral blood. Receptors originate from a woman in her 70s with acute or convalescent COVID-19. Both conserved end residues are part of each CDR3. D genes are given only for firm matches. Only part of the rows carry a size: once, few, many, or a class if the clone is expanded.

j_call d_call v_call clone_size cdr3_aa cdr3_nt
TRBJ2-5 TRBD2 TRBV6-6 . CASSWSGSVETQYF TGTGCCAGCAGTTGGAGCGGGAGCGTGGAGACCCAGTACTTC
TRBJ2-3 . TRBV7-2 . CASSHSELRNTQYF TGTGCCAGCAGCCACTCTGAGTTGAGGAATACGCAGTATTTT
TRBJ1-4 TRBD1 TRBV27 . CASRPGGSANEKLFF TGTGCCAGCAGGCCAGGGGGCAGCGCTAATGAAAAACTGTTTTTT
TRBJ2-3 . TRBV15 . CATSRAESSTDTQYF TGTGCCACCAGCAGAGCGGAGAGTAGCACAGATACGCAGTATTTT
TRBJ2-5 TRBD1 TRBV2 . CASRGTGKRTQYF TGTGCCAGCAGGGGGACAGGGAAGAGAACCCAGTACTTC
TRBJ2-7 TRBD2 TRBV27 . CASSLSRLAAYEQYF TGTGCCAGCAGTTTATCGAGACTAGCGGCCTACGAGCAGTACTTC
TRBJ2-1 . TRBV4-2 once CASSQRGWVDEQFF TGTGCCAGCAGCCAACGGGGGTGGGTCGATGAGCAGTTCTTC
TRBJ2-1 TRBD2 TRBV28 . CASSPSGSGAYNEQFF TGTGCCAGCAGCCCTTCCGGGAGCGGGGCCTACAATGAGCAGTTCTTC
TRBJ2-7 TRBD1 TRBV5-1 . CASSLGLTDRETYEQYF TGCGCCAGCAGCTTGGGGTTAACCGACAGGGAGACCTACGAGCAGTACTTC
TRBJ2-7 . TRBV27 . CASSLERNGNEQYF TGTGCCAGCAGTTTGGAACGAAACGGGAACGAGCAGTACTTC
TRBJ2-2 . TRBV7-8 . CASSFAGGRTGELFF TGTGCCAGCAGCTTCGCCGGGGGAAGAACCGGGGAGCTGTTTTTT
TRBJ2-2 . TRBV3-1/TRBV3-2 . CASSLGTPTGELFF TGTGCCAGCAGCCTAGGGACTCCCACCGGGGAGCTGTTTTTT
TRBJ2-1 TRBD2 TRBV10-3 few CATRLAGPTGEQFF TGTGCCACTCGACTAGCGGGGCCGACTGGTGAGCAGTTCTTC
TRBJ1-4 . TRBV5-1 once CASSLALAGRVFWEKLFF TGCGCCAGCAGCTTGGCCCTGGCAGGGAGGGTTTTTTGGGAAAAACTGTTTTTT
TRBJ1-1 TRBD1 TRBV29-1 few CSVNRGTEAFF TGCAGCGTCAACAGGGGAACTGAAGCTTTCTTT
TRBJ2-3 TRBD1 TRBV7-3 . CASSSLGQGTDTQYF TGTGCCAGCAGCTCCCTCGGACAGGGCACAGATACGCAGTATTTT
TRBJ1-2 TRBD1 TRBV11-2 . CASSFGTAFYGYTF TGTGCCAGCAGCTTCGGGACAGCGTTCTATGGCTACACCTTC
TRBJ2-3 TRBD2 TRBV28 . CASPPGLAGGDTQYF TGTGCCAGCCCCCCGGGACTAGCGGGGGGAGATACGCAGTATTTT
TRBJ2-1 TRBD2 TRBV2 . CASSQTSGRNLEQFF TGTGCCAGCAGCCAAACTAGCGGGAGGAACTTAGAGCAGTTCTTC
TRBJ2-1 . TRBV14 . CASSLYSPQGGGNEQFF TGTGCCAGCAGCCTCTACTCCCCCCAGGGCGGTGGCAATGAGCAGTTCTTC
TRBJ1-2 TRBD1 TRBV5-5 . CASSSQGAVYGYTF TGTGCCAGCAGCTCACAGGGGGCGGTCTATGGCTACACCTTC
TRBJ2-7 . TRBV19 . CASSISDSGYEQYF TGTGCCAGTAGTATTAGCGACTCCGGCTACGAGCAGTACTTC
TRBJ1-5 TRBD1 TRBV29-1 . CSARTGENQPQHF TGCAGCGCCAGGACAGGGGAAAATCAGCCCCAGCATTTT
TRBJ2-4 TRBD2 TRBV2 . CASSEGLAENIQYF TGTGCCAGCAGTGAAGGGCTAGCGGAAAACATTCAGTACTTC
TRBJ1-4 TRBD1 TRBV6-2/TRBV6-3 . CASSYSPGQGALGEKLFF TGTGCCAGCAGTTACTCACCGGGACAGGGGGCGCTTGGTGAAAAACTGTTTTTT
TRBJ2-1 TRBD1 TRBV7-3 . CASSLIGTGDNEQFF TGTGCCAGCAGCTTAATCGGGACAGGGGACAATGAGCAGTTCTTC